The source of this TCR beta chain is a study of OX40 agonist ivuxolimab in advanced cancers. The overall study: Across the patients, intravenous ivuxolimab was delivered every 2 weeks at 0.01 to 10 mg/kg. Regarding the study as a whole: There was clonal expansion of CD4+ and CD8+ blood T cells by week 6 at 0.1 to 3.0 mg/kg.

Systemic immunosuppression or autoimmune disease history was grounds to exclude patients. As concerns this clone: Its specificity is not known.

This CDR3 region has 13 residues. Unmatched junction bases numbered 6, after V lost 6 bases and J lost 4 bases. Using immunoSEQ multiplex PCR, the repertoire was profiled, and TCRdb retains in-frame clones only, with some absent. The sample records 15,000 to 20,000 clones, 83% being singletons. The V gene is TRBV6-7, the J gene TRBJ2-7, with 7 positions matching TRBD2. TRBV6-7 is placed among ORFs of uncertain function. The source is an adult with an advanced solid tumor such as melanoma, head and neck, liver or kidney cancer. The sequencing here drew on CD4+ or CD8+ T cells sorted from blood, taken in a trial of the OX40 agonist ivuxolimab. CDR3 bases: TGTGCCAGCAGCTCGGGGGGAATATACGAGCAGTACTTC. This translates into CASSSGGIYEQYF.